The sequence of this TCR beta chain was determined in a study of control samples from healthy donors and cancer patients. Clones were sequenced by immunoSEQ multiplex PCR, and TCRdb holds only the in-frame ones, with some missing. The sample has about 410,000 clones, approximately 90% seen once. Sequencing input: PBMCs. The sequence came from a man aged 40-55 years with head and neck cancer.

The CDR3 DNA sequence: TGTGCCAGCAGCCACCGGGACAGAAATTCACCCCTCCACTTT. The encoded protein is CASSHRDRNSPLHF. The chain couples TRBV5-4 to TRBJ1-6; 7 positions agree with TRBD1. V was pared by 4 bases and J by 7 bases, with 5 bases of the junction left unmatched. The CDR3 is 14 residues long. Per germline, CDR1 SGHNT and CDR2 YYREEE (reference sequence).